The 2 T cell receptor beta chains below come from one sample, sequenced in a study of T cell changes during pregnancy in multiple sclerosis (dated by TCRdb to the late 2010s). The receptor library was made with the immunoSEQ multiplex PCR assay. As stored in TCRdb, this immuneACCESS dataset retains in-frame rearrangements with V and J assigned. A fraction of the clones does not appear; measured against another copy, unresolved V genes explain less than half of the discrepancy, and the remainder lacks a known reason. The sample table lists about 60,000 clones, around 90% of them with a count of one. The ten biggest clones cover 0.7% to 0.8% of the sample. The sequencing here drew on CD4+ T cells from peripheral blood mononuclear cells, taken in the first trimester of pregnancy. All receptors derive from a female donor with multiple sclerosis, enrolled in a pregnancy study.

The chain joins TRBV7-8 to TRBJ1-2, with D unresolved. The CDR3 extends over 13 amino acids. V lost 1 base and J 7 bases, leaving 10 bases between the germline ends. Germline V CDR1 and CDR2: SGHVS, FQNEAQ. This CDR3 is CASSLGSQRGYTF. In nucleotides, the CDR3 is TGTGCCAGCAGCTTAGGCTCTCAGCGTGGCTACACCTTC.

In DNA, the CDR3 is TGTGCCAGCAGCCCGTCTCCGGTCTCCTACAATGAGCAGTTCTTC. The encoded protein is CASSPSPVSYNEQFF. V is TRBV11-3 and J is TRBJ2-1; D is ambiguous. Germline CDR1 is SGHNT and CDR2 is YENEEA. The V end was cut by 5 bases, the J end by 0 bases, with 11 bases between. This CDR3 has 15 residues.